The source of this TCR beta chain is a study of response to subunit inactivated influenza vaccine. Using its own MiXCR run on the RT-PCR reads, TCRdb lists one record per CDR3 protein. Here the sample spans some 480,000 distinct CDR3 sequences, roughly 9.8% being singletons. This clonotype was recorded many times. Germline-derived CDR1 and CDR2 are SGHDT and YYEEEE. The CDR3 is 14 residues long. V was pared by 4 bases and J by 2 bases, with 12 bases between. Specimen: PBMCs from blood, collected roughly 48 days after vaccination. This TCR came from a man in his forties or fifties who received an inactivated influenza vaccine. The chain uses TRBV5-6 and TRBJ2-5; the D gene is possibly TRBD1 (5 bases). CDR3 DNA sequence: TGTGCCAGCAGCCTCAGGGTACCGCAAGAGACCCAGTACTTC. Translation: CASSLRVPQETQYF.